Ten or more counts support the clone carrying this T cell receptor beta chain. Its antigen is still unknown. TCRdb passed the RT-PCR reads through MiXCR, listing each CDR3 protein once. The sample consists of roughly 500,000 distinct CDR3 sequences, 16% of them appearing once. V lost 0 bases and J lost 0, with 12 bases in between. The CDR3 spans 17 residues. From germline, CDR1 is LNHNV and CDR2 YYDKDF (reference sequence). This specimen comes from a study of response to subunit inactivated influenza vaccine. Study-wide points: Authors suggested each seasonal influenza vaccination recruits few new T cells.

V gene TRBV15 combines with J gene TRBJ2-1; D unresolved. The source of this sequence is a man aged 45 to 75 who received an inactivated influenza vaccine. This material consisted of CD4+ T cells sorted from PBMCs, taken about 24 months after vaccination. This chain's CDR3 is CATSRDRATISYNEQFF. The CDR3 nucleotides read TGTGCCACCAGCAGAGATAGGGCCACCATCTCCTACAATGAGCAGTTCTTC.